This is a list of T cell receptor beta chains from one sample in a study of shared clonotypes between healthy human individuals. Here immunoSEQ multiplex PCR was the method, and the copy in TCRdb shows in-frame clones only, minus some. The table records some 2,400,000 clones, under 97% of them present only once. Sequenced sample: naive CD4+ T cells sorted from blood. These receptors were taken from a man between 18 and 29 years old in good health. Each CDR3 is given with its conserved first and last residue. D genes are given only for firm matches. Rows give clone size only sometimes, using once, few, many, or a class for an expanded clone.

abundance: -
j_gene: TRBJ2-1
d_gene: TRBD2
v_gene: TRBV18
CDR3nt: TGTGCCAGCTCACCACTTGTACTAGCGGGCATGAGCTCCTACAATGAGCAGTTCTTC
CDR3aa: CASSPLVLAGMSSYNEQFF

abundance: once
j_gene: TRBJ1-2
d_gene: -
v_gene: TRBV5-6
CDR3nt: TGTGCCAGCAGCTTGGCCCAGCGTAGCTATGGCTACACCTTC
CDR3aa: CASSLAQRSYGYTF

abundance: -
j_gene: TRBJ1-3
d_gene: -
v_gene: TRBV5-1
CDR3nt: TGCGCCAGCAGCTTGGCGGGGGCTATTGGAAACACCATATATTTT
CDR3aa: CASSLAGAIGNTIYF

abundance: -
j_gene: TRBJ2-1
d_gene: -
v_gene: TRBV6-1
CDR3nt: TGTGCCAGCAGTGTAAGAGGAGAGCAGTTCTTC
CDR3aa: CASSVRGEQFF

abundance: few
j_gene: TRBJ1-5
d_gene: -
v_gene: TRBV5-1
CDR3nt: TGCGCCAGCAGCTTAGGGGACTCAGATCAGCCCCAGCATTTT
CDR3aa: CASSLGDSDQPQHF

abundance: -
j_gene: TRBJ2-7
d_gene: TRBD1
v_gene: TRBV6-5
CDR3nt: TGTGCCAGCAGTCAAGGACAGGGGGCGGTCCACGAGCAGTACTTC
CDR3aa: CASSQGQGAVHEQYF

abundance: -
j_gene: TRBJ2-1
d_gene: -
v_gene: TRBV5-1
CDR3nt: TGCGCCAGCAGCTCTACAGCAAGCTCCTACAATGAGCAGTTCTTC
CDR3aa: CASSSTASSYNEQFF

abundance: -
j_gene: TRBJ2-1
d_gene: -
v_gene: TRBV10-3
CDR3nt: TGTGCCATCAGTGTGCAGGGGGAGCAGTTCTTC
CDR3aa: CAISVQGEQFF

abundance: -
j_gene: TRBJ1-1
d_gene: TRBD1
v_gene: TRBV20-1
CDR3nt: TGCAGTGCAGAGCGACAGGGTGAAGCTTTCTTT
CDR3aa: CSAERQGEAFF

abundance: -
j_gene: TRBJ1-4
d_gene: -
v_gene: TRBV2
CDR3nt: TGTGCCAGCAGGGCAGAGGCAACTAATGAAAAACTGTTTTTT
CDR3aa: CASRAEATNEKLFF

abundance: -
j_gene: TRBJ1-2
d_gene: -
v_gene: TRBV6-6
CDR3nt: TGTGCCAGCAGTGGGAATCGGGACGGCTCCTATGGCTACACCTTC
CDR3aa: CASSGNRDGSYGYTF

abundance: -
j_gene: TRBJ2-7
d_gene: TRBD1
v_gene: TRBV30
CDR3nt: TGTGCCTGGAGGGGGGACAGCCTAGGGGAGCAGTACTTC
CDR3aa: CAWRGDSLGEQYF

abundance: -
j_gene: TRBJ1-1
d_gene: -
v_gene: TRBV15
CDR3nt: TGTGCCACCAGCAGAGGCCAGGGCGGCACTGAAGCTTTCTTT
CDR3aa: CATSRGQGGTEAFF

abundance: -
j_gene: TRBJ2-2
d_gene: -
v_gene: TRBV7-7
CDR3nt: TGTGCTAGCAGCTTTTCCCCTCGGGGAACCGGGGAGCTGTTTTTT
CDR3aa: CASSFSPRGTGELFF

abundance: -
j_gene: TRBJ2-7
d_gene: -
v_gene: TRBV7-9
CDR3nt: TGTGCCAGCAGCTTTCGAAGTATGTCCGGAGGGGAGCAGTACTTC
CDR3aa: CASSFRSMSGGEQYF

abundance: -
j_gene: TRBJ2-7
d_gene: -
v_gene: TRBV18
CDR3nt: TGTGCCAGCTCACCTGACAGGTTGGGGGCCGAGCAGTACTTC
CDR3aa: CASSPDRLGAEQYF

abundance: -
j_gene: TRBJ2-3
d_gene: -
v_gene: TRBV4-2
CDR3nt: TGTGCCAGCAGCCAAGATTTAGGCGTGGGGCGAGATACGCAGTATTTT
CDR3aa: CASSQDLGVGRDTQYF

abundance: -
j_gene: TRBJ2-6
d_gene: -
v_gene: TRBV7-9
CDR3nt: TGTGCCAGCAGCTCCCTCGGACAGACTAGCTCTGGGGCCAACGTCCTGACTTTC
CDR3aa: CASSSLGQTSSGANVLTF

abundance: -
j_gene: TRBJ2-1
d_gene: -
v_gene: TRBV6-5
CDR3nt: TGTGCCAGCAGCCGCCTAAGCGGTACCTACAATGAGCAGTTCTTC
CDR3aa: CASSRLSGTYNEQFF

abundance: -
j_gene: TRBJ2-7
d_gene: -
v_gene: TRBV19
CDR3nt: TGTGCCAGTAGTATAAGTGGAAGCTCCTACGAGCAGTACTTC
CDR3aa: CASSISGSSYEQYF

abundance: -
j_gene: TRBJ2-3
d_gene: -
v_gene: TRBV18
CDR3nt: TGTGCCAGCTCACTTCTGGCTAGCACTAGCACAGATACGCAGTATTTT
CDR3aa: CASSLLASTSTDTQYF

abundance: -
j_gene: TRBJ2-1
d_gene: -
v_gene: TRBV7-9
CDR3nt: TGTGCCAGCAGCTTAGTCATGCAAGCGGCCGGGGTCAATGAGCAGTTCTTC
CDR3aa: CASSLVMQAAGVNEQFF

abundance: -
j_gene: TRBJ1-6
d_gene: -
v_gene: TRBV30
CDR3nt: TGTGCCTGGAGTGTACAAATCCTAAGCATTTGGAATAATTCACCCCTCCACTTT
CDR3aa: CAWSVQILSIWNNSPLHF

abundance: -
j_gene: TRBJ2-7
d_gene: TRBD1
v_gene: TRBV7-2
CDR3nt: TGTGCCAGCAGCTGGGACAGGGGGCAACCCGAGCAGTACTTC
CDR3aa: CASSWDRGQPEQYF

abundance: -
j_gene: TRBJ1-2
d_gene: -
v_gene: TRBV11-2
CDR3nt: TGTGCCAGCGGGTTATATAACTATGGCTACACCTTC
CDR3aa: CASGLYNYGYTF

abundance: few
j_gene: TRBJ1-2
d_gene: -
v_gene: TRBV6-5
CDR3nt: TGTGCCAGCAGTTTAACATCTAACTATGGCTACACCTTC
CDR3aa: CASSLTSNYGYTF

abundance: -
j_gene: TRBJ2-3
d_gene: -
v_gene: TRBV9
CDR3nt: TGTGCCAGCAGCGTAGGTATCGATAGTCCAGATACGCAGTATTTT
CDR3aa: CASSVGIDSPDTQYF

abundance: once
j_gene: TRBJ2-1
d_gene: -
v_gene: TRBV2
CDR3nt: TGTGCCAGCTCTCCCCAGGGGGGCGGGCAGTTCTTC
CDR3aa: CASSPQGGGQFF

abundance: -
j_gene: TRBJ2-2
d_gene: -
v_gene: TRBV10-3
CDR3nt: TGTGCCGTCGCACACAGGGAGAACACCGGGGAGCTGTTTTTT
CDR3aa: CAVAHRENTGELFF

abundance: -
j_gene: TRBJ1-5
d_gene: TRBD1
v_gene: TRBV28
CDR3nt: TGTGCCAGCAGTTTGACAGGGGTGGACAATCAGCCCCAGCATTTT
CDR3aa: CASSLTGVDNQPQHF

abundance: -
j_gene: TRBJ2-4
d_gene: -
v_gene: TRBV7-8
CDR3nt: TGTGCCAGCAGCTTAGTAGCAGGGACCAAAAACATTCAGTACTTC
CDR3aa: CASSLVAGTKNIQYF

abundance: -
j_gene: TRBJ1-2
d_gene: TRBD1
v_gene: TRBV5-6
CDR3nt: TGTGCCAGCAGCAGGACAGGGGGCGAGGTGAATGGCTACACCTTC
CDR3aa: CASSRTGGEVNGYTF

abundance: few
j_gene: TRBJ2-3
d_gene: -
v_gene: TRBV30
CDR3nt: TGTGCCTGGAGTCCCACCCCCCCTAGCACAGATACGCAGTATTTT
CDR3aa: CAWSPTPPSTDTQYF

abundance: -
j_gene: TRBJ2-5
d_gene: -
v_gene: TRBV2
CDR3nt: TGTGCCAGCTCCCGGGAGCGGGAGACCCAGTACTTC
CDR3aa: CASSRERETQYF

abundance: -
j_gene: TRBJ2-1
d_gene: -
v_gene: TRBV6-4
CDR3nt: TGTGCCAGCAGTGACTCGATGTTTGGCGCCTACAATGAGCAGTTCTTC
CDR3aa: CASSDSMFGAYNEQFF

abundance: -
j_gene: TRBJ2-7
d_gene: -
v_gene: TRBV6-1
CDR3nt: TGTGCCAGCAGTGAAATAGGCAGCTCCTACGAGCAGTACTTC
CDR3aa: CASSEIGSSYEQYF

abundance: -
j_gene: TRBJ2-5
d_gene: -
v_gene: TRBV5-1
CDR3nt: TGCGCCAGCAGCCTGGTGGAGGGACAGAGAGAGACCCAGTACTTC
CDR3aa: CASSLVEGQRETQYF

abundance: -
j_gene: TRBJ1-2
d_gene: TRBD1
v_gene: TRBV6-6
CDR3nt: TGTGCCAGCAGGCATGAACAGGGGGCGATTGGCTACACCTTC
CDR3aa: CASRHEQGAIGYTF

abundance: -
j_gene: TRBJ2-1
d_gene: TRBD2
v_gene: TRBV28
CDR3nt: TGTGCCAGCAGTCCGCCCCCTAGCGGAAACAATGAGCAGTTCTTC
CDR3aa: CASSPPPSGNNEQFF

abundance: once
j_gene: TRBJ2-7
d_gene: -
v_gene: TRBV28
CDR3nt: TGTGCCAGCAGTTCCCCGGGGCTGACCTACGAGCAGTACTTC
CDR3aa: CASSSPGLTYEQYF

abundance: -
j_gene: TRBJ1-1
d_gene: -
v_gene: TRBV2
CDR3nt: TGTGCCAGCAGTCCCTCGGGGGGATTGAACACTGAAGCTTTCTTT
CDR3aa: CASSPSGGLNTEAFF

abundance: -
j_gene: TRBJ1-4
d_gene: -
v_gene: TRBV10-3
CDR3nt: TGTGCCATCAGGAGCGGTGAAAAACTGTTTTTT
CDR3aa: CAIRSGEKLFF

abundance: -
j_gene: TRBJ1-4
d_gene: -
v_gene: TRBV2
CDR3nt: TGTGCCAGCAGTCCCGAGGGGACAACTAATGAAAAACTGTTTTTT
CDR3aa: CASSPEGTTNEKLFF

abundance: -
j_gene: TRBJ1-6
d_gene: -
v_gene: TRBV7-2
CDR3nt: TGTGCCAGCAGCTTAGCCCAGGGCCCCTATAATTCACCCCTCCACTTT
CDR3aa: CASSLAQGPYNSPLHF

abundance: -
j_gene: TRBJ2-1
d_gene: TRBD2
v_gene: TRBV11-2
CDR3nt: TGTGCCAGCAGCTTAATCGCGGGGGTATACAATGAGCAGTTCTTC
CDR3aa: CASSLIAGVYNEQFF

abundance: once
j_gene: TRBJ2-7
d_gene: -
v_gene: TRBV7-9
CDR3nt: TGTGCCAGCAGTTCGAACTTCTACGAGCAGTACTTC
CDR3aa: CASSSNFYEQYF

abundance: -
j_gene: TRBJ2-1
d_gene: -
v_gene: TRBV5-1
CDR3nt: TGCGCCAGCATTCGGGGGACTGAGCAGTTCTTC
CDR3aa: CASIRGTEQFF

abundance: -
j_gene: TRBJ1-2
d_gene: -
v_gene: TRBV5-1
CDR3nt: TGCGCCAGCAGCTTGGAACGGGGAGTTGGCTACACCTTC
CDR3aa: CASSLERGVGYTF

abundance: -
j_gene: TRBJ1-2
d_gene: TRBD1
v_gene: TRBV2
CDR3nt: TGTGCCAGCAGGGTTAACAGGGGCCGCAGCAACTATGGCTACACCTTC
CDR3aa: CASRVNRGRSNYGYTF

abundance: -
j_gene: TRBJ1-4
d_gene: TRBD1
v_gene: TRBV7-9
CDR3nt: TGTGCCAGCAGCTCCCCGGGGTCAGGGGGGGAAAAACTGTTTTTT
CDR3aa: CASSSPGSGGEKLFF

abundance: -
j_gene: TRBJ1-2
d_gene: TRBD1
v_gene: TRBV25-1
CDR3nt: TGTGCCAGCAGTGCCCTGGGGGACAGACGAGACTATGGCTACACCTTC
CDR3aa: CASSALGDRRDYGYTF

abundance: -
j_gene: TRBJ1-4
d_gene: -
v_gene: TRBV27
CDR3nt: TGTGCCAGCAGGGGGCCCACAACTAATGAAAAACTGTTTTTT
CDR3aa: CASRGPTTNEKLFF